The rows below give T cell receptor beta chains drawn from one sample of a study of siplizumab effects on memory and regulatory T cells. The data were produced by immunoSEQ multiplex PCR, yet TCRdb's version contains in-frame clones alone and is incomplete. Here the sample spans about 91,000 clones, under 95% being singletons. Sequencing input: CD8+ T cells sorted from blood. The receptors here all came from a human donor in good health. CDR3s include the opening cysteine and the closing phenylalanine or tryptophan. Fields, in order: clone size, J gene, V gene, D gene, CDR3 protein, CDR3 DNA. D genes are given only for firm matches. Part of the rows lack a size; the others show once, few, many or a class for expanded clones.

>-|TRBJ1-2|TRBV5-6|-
CASSTGWGRGVYGYTF
TGTGCCAGCAGCACCGGGTGGGGGCGAGGAGTCTATGGCTACACCTTC
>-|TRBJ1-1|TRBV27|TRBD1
CASSAMTGLNTEAFF
TGTGCCAGCAGTGCCATGACAGGGCTGAACACTGAAGCTTTCTTT
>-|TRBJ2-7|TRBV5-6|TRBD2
CASSLGRAGGDEQYF
TGTGCCAGCAGCTTGGGCAGGGCGGGAGGCGACGAGCAGTACTTC
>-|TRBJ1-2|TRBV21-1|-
CASSKLRVNYGYTF
TGTGCCAGCAGCAAACTCAGGGTCAACTATGGCTACACCTTC
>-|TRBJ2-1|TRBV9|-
CASSVAGDEQFF
TGTGCCAGCAGCGTAGCCGGAGATGAGCAGTTCTTC
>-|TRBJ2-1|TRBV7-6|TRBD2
CASSLRGRGGYNEQFF
TGTGCCAGCAGCTTACGTGGGCGGGGGGGTTACAATGAGCAGTTCTTC
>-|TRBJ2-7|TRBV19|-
CASSIDSTYEQYF
TGTGCCAGTAGTATAGACTCAACCTACGAGCAGTACTTC
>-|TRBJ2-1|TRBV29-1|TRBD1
CSAQDRGTYNEQFF
TGCAGCGCCCAGGACAGGGGAACTTACAATGAGCAGTTCTTC
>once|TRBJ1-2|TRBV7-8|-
CASSLAGARSVYGYTF
TGTGCCAGCAGCTTAGCCGGCGCCAGGTCTGTCTATGGCTACACCTTC
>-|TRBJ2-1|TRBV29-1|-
CSVIGRLAENEQFF
TGCAGCGTTATAGGTAGGCTAGCCGAGAATGAGCAGTTCTTC
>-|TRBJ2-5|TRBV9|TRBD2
CASSVEASGHNTGETQYF
TGTGCCAGCAGCGTAGAGGCTAGCGGCCATAATACGGGAGAGACCCAGTACTTC
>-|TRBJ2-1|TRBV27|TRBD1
CASSTRDRVTDEQFF
TGTGCCAGCAGTACCCGGGACAGGGTAACCGATGAGCAGTTCTTC
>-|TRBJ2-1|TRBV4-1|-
CASSQVYWDTPPNDEQFF
TGCGCCAGCAGCCAAGTCTACTGGGACACCCCTCCCAACGATGAGCAGTTCTTC
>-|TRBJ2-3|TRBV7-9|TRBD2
CASSLGTSGTYTDTQYF
TGTGCCAGCAGCCTTGGGACTAGCGGGACGTACACAGATACGCAGTATTTT
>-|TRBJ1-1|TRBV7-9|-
CASSLMGPNTEAFF
TGTGCCAGCAGCTTAATGGGACCGAACACTGAAGCTTTCTTT
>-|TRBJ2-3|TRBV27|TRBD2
CASTPTSGSDTQYF
TGTGCCAGCACCCCGACTAGCGGGAGCGATACGCAGTATTTT
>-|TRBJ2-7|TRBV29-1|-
CSVAVGDRVEQYF
TGCAGCGTTGCGGTAGGGGATCGGGTCGAGCAGTACTTC
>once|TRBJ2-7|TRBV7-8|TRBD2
CASSLGLAGDSEQYF
TGTGCCAGCAGCTTAGGTCTAGCGGGAGATAGCGAGCAGTACTTC
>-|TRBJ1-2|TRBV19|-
CASSTALSGYTF
TGTGCCAGTTCGACAGCTTTGAGTGGCTACACCTTC
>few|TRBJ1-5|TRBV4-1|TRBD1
CASSPRDSSNQPQHF
TGCGCCAGCAGCCCCCGGGACAGTTCCAATCAGCCCCAGCATTTT
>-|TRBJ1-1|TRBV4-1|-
CASSPVGGPEAFF
TGCGCCAGCAGCCCTGTAGGGGGACCTGAAGCTTTCTTT
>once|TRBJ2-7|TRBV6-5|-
CASSYSLNLYEQYF
TGTGCCAGCAGTTACTCGTTAAACCTCTACGAGCAGTACTTC
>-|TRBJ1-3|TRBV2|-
CASSRDTSSGNTIYF
TGTGCCAGCAGTCGGGACACCAGCTCTGGAAACACCATATATTTT
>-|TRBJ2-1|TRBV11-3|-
CASSLAPAFYNEQFF
TGTGCCAGCAGCTTAGCACCGGCCTTCTACAATGAGCAGTTCTTC
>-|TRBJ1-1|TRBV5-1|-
CASSREGMNTEAFF
TGCGCCAGCAGCCGGGAGGGTATGAACACTGAAGCTTTCTTT
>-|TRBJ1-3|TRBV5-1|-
CASSPQLSGNTIYF
TGCGCCAGCAGCCCACAGCTCTCTGGAAACACCATATATTTT
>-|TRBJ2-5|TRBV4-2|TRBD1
CASSQDMQGADETQYF
TGTGCCAGCAGCCAAGACATGCAGGGGGCTGACGAGACCCAGTACTTC
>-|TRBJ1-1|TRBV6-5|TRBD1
CASSYKPGTGGRRLF
TGTGCCAGCAGCTATAAGCCTGGGACAGGGGGAAGGAGGCTCTTT
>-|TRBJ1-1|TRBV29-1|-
CSVVWQNLPEAFF
TGCAGCGTTGTGTGGCAGAACCTCCCTGAAGCTTTCTTT
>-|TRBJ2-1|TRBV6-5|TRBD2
CASSPSSGSYNEQFF
TGTGCCAGCAGTCCTTCTAGCGGCTCCTACAATGAGCAGTTCTTC
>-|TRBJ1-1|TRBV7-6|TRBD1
CASSKDLTGDAEAFF
TGTGCCAGCAGCAAGGACCTTACAGGGGACGCTGAAGCTTTCTTT
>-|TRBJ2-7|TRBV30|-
CAWSVSTYEQYF
TGCGCCTGGAGTGTATCCACCTACGAGCAGTACTTC
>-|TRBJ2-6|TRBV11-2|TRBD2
CASRSGKFGANVLTF
TGTGCCAGCAGAAGCGGGAAGTTCGGGGCCAACGTCCTGACTTTC
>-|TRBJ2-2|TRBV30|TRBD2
CAWTVSGGAAGELFF
TGTGCCTGGACGGTTAGCGGGGGGGCGGCCGGGGAGCTGTTTTTT
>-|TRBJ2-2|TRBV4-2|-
CASSQDVGNLIGELFF
TGTGCCAGCAGCCAAGATGTGGGGAATTTGATCGGGGAGCTGTTTTTT
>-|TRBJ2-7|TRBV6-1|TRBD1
CASTSNRDRSYEQYF
TGTGCCAGCACCTCTAATCGGGACAGGAGCTACGAGCAGTACTTC
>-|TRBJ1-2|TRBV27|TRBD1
CASSPWAGGIYGYTF
TGTGCCAGCAGTCCCTGGGCAGGGGGAATCTATGGCTACACCTTC
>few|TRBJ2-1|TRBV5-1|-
CASSLWRSSYNEQFF
TGCGCCAGCAGCTTGTGGCGGAGCTCCTACAATGAGCAGTTCTTC
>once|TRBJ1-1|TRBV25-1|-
CASSGQVFEAFF
TGTGCCAGCAGTGGGCAGGTGTTTGAAGCTTTCTTT
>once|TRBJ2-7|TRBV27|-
CASSLTWEGINEQYF
TGTGCCAGCAGTTTAACTTGGGAAGGGATCAACGAGCAGTACTTC
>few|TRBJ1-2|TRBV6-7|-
CASSYSEQCSYGYTF
TGTGCCAGCAGTTACTCAGAACAGTGCTCCTATGGCTACACCTTC
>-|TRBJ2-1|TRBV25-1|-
CASSTPRTYNEQFF
TGTGCCAGCAGTACCCCCAGGACCTACAATGAGCAGTTCTTC
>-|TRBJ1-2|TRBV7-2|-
CASSLDGGTGVFNYGYTF
TGTGCCAGCAGCTTGGACGGGGGCACCGGGGTATTTAACTATGGCTACACCTTC
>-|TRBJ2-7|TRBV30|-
CAWSVTGEGEQYF
TGTGCCTGGAGTGTAACAGGGGAGGGCGAGCAGTACTTC
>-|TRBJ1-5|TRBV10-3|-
CASSESRRVDQPQHF
TGTGCCAGCAGTGAATCCAGGAGGGTTGATCAGCCCCAGCATTTT
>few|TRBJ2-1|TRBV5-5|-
CASEWTYNNEQFF
TGTGCCAGTGAATGGACTTACAACAATGAGCAGTTCTTC
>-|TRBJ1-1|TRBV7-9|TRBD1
CASSPRQGTEAFF
TGTGCCAGCAGCCCCCGACAGGGCACTGAAGCTTTCTTT
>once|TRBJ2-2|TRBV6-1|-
CASCASSPPRGTGELFF
TGTGCCAGCTGTGCGTCCTCCCCCCCTCGTGGCACCGGGGAGCTGTTTTTT
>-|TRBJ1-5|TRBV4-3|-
CASSQDWGGYSNQPQHF
TGCGCCAGCAGCCAAGATTGGGGAGGGTATAGCAATCAGCCCCAGCATTTT
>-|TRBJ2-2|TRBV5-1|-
CASSLAPLGTGELFF
TGCGCCAGCAGCTTGGCTCCGCTGGGCACCGGGGAGCTGTTTTTT
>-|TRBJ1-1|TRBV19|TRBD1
CASRAYRDRGLEAFF
TGTGCCAGTAGAGCCTATCGGGACAGGGGTCTGGAAGCTTTCTTT
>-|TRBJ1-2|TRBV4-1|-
CASTLDLTVDGYTF
TGCGCCAGCACCCTGGATCTGACAGTGGATGGCTACACCTTC
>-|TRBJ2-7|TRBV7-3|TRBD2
CASSLGLAGHYEQYF
TGTGCCAGCAGCTTAGGATTAGCGGGGCATTACGAGCAGTACTTC
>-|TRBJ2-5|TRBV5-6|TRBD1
CASSLEVQGWETQYF
TGTGCCAGCAGCTTGGAGGTACAGGGGTGGGAGACCCAGTACTTC